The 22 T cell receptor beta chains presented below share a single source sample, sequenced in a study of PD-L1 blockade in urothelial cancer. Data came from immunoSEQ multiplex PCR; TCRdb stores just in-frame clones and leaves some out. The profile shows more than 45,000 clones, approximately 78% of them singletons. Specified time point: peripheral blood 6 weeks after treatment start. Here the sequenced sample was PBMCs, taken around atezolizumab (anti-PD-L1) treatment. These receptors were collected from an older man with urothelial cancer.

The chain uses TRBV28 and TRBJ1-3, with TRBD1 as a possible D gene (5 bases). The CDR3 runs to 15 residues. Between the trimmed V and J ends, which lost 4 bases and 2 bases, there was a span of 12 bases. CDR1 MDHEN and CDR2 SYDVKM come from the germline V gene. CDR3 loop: CASSSDSTTGNTIYF. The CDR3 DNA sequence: TGTGCCAGCAGTTCTGACAGTACCACTGGAAACACCATATATTTT.

The CDR3 bases are TGTGCCAGCTCACCGAGACTAGCGGAAACCGGGGAGCTGTTTTTT. Protein product: CASSPRLAETGELFF. The chain joins TRBV18 to TRBJ2-2, with 9 nucleotides matching TRBD2. Looked up from germline, CDR1 is KGHSH and CDR2 is LQKENI. J lost 5 bases, V lost 3 bases, and 4 bases had no gene match. This CDR3 has 15 amino acids.

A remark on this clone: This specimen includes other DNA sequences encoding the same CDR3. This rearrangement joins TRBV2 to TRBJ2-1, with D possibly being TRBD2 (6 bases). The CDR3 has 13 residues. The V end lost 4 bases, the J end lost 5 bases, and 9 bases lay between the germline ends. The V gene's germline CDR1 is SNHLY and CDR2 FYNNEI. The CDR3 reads CASSAGLNNEQFF. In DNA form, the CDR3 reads TGTGCCAGCAGTGCGGGACTGAACAATGAGCAGTTCTTC.

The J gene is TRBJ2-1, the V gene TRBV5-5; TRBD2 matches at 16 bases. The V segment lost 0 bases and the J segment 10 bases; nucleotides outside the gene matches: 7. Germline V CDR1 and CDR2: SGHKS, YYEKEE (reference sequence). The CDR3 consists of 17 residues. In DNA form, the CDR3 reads TGTGCCAGCAGCTTGGGGGGGACTAGCGGGAGGGCGAGGGAGCAGTTCTTC. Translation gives CASSLGGTSGRAREQFF.

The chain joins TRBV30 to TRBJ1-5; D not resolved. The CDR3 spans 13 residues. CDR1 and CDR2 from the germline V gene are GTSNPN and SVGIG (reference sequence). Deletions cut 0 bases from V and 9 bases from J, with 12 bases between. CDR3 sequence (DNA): TGTGCCTGGAGTGTAGAGCGGCGACGGCCCCAGCATTTT. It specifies CAWSVERRRPQHF.

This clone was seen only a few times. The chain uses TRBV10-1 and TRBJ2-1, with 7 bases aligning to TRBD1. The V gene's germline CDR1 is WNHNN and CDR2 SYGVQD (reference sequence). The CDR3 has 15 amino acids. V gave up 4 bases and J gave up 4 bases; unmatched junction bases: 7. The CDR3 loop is CASSAPGTAYNEQFF. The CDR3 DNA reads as TGCGCCAGCAGTGCTCCCGGGACAGCTTACAATGAGCAGTTCTTC.

The CDR3 nucleotides are TGTGCCAGCACCTTCGAATTTGGTGGGAGACACACCGGGGAGCTGTTTTTT. It yields the protein CASTFEFGGRHTGELFF. V usage is TRBV28 and J usage is TRBJ2-2; tentatively, D is TRBD2 (5 bases). The CDR3 has 17 amino acids. Looked up from germline, CDR1 is MDHEN and CDR2 is SYDVKM. The V end lost 7 bases, the J end lost 3 bases, and 21 bases lay between the germline ends.

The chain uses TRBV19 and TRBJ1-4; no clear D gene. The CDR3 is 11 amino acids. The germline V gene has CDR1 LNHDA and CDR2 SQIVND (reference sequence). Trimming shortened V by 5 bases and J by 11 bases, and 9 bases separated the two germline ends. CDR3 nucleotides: TGTGCCAGTAGTGGGCAGAGCAAACTGTTTTTT. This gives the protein CASSGQSKLFF.

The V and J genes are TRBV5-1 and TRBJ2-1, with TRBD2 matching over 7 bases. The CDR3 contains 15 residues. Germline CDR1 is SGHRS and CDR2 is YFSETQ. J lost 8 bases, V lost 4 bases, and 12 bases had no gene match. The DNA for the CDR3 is TGCGCCAGCAGCAATGGACTAGGGGTCTGGGATGAGCAGTTCTTC. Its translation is CASSNGLGVWDEQFF. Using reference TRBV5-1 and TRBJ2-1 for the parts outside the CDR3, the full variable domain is KAGVTQTPRYLIKTRGQQVTLSCSPISGHRSVSWYQQTPGQGLQFLFEYFSETQRNKGNFPGRFSGRQFSNSRSEMNVSTLELGDSALYLCASSNGLGVWDEQFFGPGTRLTVL.

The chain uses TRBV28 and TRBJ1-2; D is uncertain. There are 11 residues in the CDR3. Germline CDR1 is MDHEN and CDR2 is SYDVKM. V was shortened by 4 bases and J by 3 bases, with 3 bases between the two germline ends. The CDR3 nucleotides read TGTGCCAGCAGTTCCGACTATGGCTACACCTTC. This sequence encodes CASSSDYGYTF.

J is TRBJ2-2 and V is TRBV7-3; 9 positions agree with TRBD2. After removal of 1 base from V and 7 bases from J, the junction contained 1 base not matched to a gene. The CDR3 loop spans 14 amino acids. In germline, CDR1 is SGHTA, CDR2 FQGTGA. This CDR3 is CASSLNSGSGELFF. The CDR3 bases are TGTGCCAGCAGCTTAAATAGCGGGAGCGGGGAGCTGTTTTTT. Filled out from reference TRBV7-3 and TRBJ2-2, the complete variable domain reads GAGVSQTPSNKVTEKGKYVELRCDPISGHTALYWYRQSLGQGPEFLIYFQGTGAADDSGLPNDRFFAVRPEGSVSTLKIQRTERGDSAVYLCASSLNSGSGELFFGEGSRLTVL.

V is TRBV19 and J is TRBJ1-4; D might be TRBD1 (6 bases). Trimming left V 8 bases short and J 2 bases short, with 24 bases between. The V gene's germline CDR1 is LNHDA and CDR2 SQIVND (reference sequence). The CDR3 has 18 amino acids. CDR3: CASSYQAGDESTNEKLFF. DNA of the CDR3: TGTGCCAGTTCCTATCAGGCAGGGGATGAGTCGACTAATGAAAAACTGTTTTTT. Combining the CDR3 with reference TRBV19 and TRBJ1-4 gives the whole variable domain DGGITQSPKYLFRKEGQNVTLSCEQNLNHDAMYWYRQDPGQGLRLIYYSQIVNDFQKGDIAEGYSVSREKKESFPLTVTSAQKNPTAFYLCASSYQAGDESTNEKLFFGSGTQLSVL.

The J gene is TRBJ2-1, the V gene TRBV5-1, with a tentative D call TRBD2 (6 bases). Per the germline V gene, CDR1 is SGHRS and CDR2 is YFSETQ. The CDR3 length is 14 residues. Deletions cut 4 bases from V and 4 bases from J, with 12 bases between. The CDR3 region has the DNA TGCGCCAGCAGCCCATTAGCGGCTTACAATGAGCAGTTCTTC. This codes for CASSPLAAYNEQFF. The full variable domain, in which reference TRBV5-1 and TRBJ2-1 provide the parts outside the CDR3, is KAGVTQTPRYLIKTRGQQVTLSCSPISGHRSVSWYQQTPGQGLQFLFEYFSETQRNKGNFPGRFSGRQFSNSRSEMNVSTLELGDSALYLCASSPLAAYNEQFFGPGTRLTVL.

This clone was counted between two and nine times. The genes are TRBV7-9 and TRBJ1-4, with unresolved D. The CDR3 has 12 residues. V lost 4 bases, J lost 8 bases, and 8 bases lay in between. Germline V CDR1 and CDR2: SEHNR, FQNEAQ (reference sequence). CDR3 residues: CASSSRSEKLFF. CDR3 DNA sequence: TGTGCCAGCAGCTCCAGGTCGGAAAAACTGTTTTTT.

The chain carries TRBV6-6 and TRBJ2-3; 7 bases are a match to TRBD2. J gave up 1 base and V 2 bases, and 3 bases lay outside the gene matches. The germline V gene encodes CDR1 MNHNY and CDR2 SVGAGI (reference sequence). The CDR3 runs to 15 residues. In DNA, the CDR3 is TGTGCCAGCAGTTACGATGCGGGGGGCACAGATACGCAGTATTTT. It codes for CASSYDAGGTDTQYF.

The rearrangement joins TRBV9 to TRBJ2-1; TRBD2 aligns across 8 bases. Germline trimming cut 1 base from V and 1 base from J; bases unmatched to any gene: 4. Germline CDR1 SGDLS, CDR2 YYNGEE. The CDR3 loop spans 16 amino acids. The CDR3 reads CASSVFSGRSYNEQFF. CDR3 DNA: TGTGCCAGCAGCGTATTCAGCGGGAGATCCTACAATGAGCAGTTCTTC. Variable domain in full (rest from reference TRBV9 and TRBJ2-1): DSGVTQTPKHLITATGQRVTLRCSPRSGDLSVYWYQQSLDQGLQFLIQYYNGEERAKGNILERFSAQQFPDLHSELNLSSLELGDSALYFCASSVFSGRSYNEQFFGPGTRLTVL.

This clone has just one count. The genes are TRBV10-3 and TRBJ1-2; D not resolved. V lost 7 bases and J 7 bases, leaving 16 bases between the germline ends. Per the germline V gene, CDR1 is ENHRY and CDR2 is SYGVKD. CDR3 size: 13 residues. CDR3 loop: CAITGSGEGGYTF. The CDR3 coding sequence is TGTGCCATCACAGGAAGCGGGGAGGGTGGCTACACCTTC.

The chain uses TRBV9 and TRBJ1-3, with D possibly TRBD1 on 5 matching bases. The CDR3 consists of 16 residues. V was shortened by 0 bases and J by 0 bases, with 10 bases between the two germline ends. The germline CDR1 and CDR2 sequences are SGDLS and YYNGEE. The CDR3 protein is CASSVGTGDSGNTIYF. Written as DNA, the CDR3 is TGTGCCAGCAGCGTAGGTACAGGAGACTCTGGAAACACCATATATTTT. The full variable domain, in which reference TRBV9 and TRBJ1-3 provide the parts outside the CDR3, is DSGVTQTPKHLITATGQRVTLRCSPRSGDLSVYWYQQSLDQGLQFLIQYYNGEERAKGNILERFSAQQFPDLHSELNLSSLELGDSALYFCASSVGTGDSGNTIYFGEGSWLTVV.

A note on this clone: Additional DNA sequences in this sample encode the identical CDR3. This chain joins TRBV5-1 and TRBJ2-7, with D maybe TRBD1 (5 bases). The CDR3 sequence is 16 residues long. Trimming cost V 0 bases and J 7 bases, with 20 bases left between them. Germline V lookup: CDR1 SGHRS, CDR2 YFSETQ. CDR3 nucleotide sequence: TGCGCCAGCAGCTTGGGACAGTCGACAGACCCCTGGGAGCAGTACTTC. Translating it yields CASSLGQSTDPWEQYF.

CDR3: CASSPTSGRQYEQYF. The DNA for the CDR3 is TGTGCCAGCAGCCCAACTAGCGGGAGGCAGTACGAGCAGTACTTC. V usage is TRBV11-2 and J usage is TRBJ2-7; 12 nucleotides match TRBD2. CDR1 is SGHAT and CDR2 is FQNNGV in the germline V gene. The V segment lost 5 bases and the J segment 4 bases; nucleotides outside the gene matches: 6. The CDR3 runs to 15 residues.

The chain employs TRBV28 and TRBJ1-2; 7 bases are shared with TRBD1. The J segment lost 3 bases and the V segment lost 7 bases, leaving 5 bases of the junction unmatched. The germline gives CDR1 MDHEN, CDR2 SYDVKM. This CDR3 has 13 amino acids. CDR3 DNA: TGTGCCAGCACCCCACAGGGGTACTATGGCTACACCTTC. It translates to CASTPQGYYGYTF.

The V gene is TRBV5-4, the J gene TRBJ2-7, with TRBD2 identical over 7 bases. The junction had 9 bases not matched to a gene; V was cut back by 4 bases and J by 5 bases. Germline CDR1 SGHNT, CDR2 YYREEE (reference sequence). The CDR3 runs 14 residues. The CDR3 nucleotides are TGTGCCAGCAGCCCTGGGAGGGGAGGCGACGAGCAGTACTTC. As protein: CASSPGRGGDEQYF.